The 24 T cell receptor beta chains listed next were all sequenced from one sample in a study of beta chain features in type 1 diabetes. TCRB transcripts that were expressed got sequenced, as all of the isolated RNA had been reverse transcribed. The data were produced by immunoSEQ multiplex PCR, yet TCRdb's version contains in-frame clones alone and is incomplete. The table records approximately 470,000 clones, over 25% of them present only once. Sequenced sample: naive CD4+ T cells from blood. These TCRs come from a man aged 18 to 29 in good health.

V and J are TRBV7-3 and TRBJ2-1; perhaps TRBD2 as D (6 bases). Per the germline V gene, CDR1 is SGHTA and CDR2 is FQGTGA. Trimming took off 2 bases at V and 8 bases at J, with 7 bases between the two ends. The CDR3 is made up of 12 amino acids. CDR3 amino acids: CASSLGGYEQFF. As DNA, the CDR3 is TGTGCCAGCAGCTTAGGAGGGTATGAGCAGTTCTTC.

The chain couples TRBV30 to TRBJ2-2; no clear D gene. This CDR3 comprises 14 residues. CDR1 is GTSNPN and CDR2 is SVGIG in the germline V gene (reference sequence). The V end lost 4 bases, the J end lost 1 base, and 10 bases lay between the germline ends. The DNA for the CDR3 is TGTGCCTGGATTGGCAGACTGAACACCGGGGAGCTGTTTTTT. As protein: CAWIGRLNTGELFF.

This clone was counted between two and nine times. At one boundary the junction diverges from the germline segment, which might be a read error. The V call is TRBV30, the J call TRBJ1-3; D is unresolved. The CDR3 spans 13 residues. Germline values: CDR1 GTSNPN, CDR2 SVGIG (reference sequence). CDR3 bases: TGTGCCTGGAGTGTAAACTCTAGAAACACCATATATTTT. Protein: CAWSVNSRNTIYF.

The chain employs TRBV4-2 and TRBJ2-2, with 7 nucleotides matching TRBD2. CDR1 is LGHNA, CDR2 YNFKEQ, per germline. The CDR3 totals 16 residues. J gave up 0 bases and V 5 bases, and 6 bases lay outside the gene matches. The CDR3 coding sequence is TGTGCCAGCAGCTTTCGACTAGCAGCGAACACCGGGGAGCTGTTTTTT. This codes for CASSFRLAANTGELFF.

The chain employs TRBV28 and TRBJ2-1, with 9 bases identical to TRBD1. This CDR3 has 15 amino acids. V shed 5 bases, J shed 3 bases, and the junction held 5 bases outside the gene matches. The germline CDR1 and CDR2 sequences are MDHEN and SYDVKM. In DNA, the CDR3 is TGTGCCAGCAGTATCCCGACAGGGGGCTACAATGAGCAGTTCTTC. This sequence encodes CASSIPTGGYNEQFF.

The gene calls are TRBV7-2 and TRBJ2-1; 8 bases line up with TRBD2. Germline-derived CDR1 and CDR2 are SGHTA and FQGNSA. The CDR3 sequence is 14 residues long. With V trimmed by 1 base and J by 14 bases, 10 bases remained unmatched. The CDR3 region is CASSLGGKGTREFF. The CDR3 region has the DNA TGTGCCAGCAGCTTAGGGGGGAAAGGGACTAGAGAGTTCTTC.

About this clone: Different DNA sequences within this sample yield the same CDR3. The CDR3 bases are TGTGCCAGCAGCGTTACTCCGGGTACAGATACGCAGTATTTT. Its translation: CASSVTPGTDTQYF. The gene calls are TRBV9 and TRBJ2-3; no clear D. The V gene lost 2 bases and the J gene lost 3 bases, with 10 bases spanning the gap. There are 14 residues in the CDR3. Germline V lookup: CDR1 SGDLS, CDR2 YYNGEE. The full variable domain, with the rest looked up from reference TRBV9 and TRBJ2-3, is DSGVTQTPKHLITATGQRVTLRCSPRSGDLSVYWYQQSLDQGLQFLIQYYNGEERAKGNILERFSAQQFPDLHSELNLSSLELGDSALYFCASSVTPGTDTQYFGPGTRLTVL.

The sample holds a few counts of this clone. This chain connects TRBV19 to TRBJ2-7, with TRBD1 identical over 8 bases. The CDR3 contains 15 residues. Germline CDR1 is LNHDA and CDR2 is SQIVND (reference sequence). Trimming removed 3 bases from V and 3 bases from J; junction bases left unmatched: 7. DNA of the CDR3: TGTGCCAGTAGTATGAAGTGGACAGGGCACTACGAGCAGTACTTC. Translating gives CASSMKWTGHYEQYF.

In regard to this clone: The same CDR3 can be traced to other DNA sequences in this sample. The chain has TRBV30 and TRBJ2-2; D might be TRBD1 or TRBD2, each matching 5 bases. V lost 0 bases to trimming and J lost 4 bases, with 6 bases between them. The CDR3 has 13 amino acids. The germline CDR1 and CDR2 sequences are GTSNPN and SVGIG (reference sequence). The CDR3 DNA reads TGTGCCTGGAGTGTTGGGGGCACCGGGGAGCTGTTTTTT. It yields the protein CAWSVGGTGELFF. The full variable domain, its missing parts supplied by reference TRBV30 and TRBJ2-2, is SQTIHQWPATLVQPVGSPLSLECTVEGTSNPNLYWYRQAAGRGLQLLFYSVGIGQISSEVPQNLSASRPQDRQFILSSKKLLLSDSGFYLCAWSVGGTGELFFGEGSRLTVL.

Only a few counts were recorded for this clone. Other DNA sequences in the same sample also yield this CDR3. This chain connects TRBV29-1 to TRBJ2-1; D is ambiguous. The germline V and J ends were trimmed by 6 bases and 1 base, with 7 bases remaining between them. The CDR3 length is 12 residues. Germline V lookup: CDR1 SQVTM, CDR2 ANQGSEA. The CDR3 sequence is CSVVVSYNEQFF. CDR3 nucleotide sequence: TGCAGCGTAGTGGTATCCTACAATGAGCAGTTCTTC.

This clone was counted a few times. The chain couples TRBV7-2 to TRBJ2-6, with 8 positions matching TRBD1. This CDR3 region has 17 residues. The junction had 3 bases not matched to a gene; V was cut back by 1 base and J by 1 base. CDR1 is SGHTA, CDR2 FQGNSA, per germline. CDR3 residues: CASSLGDRLSGANVLTF. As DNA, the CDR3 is TGTGCCAGCAGCTTAGGGGACAGGTTGTCTGGGGCCAACGTCCTGACTTTC.

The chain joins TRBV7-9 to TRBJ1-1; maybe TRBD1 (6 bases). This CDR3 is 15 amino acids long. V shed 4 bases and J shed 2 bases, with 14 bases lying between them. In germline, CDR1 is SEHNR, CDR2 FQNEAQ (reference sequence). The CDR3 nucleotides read TGTGCCAGCAGCTACCCCGGGACACACAACACTGAAGCTTTCTTT. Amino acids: CASSYPGTHNTEAFF. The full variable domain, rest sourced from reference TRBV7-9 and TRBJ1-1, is DTGVSQNPRHKITKRGQNVTFRCDPISEHNRLYWYRQTLGQGPEFLTYFQNEAQLEKSRLLSDRFSAERPKGSFSTLEIQRTEQGDSAMYLCASSYPGTHNTEAFFGQGTRLTVV.

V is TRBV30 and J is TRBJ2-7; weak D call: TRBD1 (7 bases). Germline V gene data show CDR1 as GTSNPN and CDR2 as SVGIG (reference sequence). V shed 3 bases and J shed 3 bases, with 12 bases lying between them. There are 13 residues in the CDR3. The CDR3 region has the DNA TGTGCCTGGAGCGCGGGACAGCACTACGAGCAGTACTTC. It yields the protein CAWSAGQHYEQYF.

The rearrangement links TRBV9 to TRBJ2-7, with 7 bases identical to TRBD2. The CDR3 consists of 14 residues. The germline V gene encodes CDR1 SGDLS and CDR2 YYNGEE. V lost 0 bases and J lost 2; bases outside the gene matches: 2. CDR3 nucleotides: TGTGCCAGCAGCGTAGGACTAGCAGCCTACGAGCAGTACTTC. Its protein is CASSVGLAAYEQYF.

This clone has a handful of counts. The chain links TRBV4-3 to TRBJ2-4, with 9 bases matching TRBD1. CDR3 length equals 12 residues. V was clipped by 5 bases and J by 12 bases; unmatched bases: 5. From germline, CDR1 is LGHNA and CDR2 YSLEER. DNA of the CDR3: TGCGCCAGCAGCGACAACAGGGGGCCTCAGTACTTC. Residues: CASSDNRGPQYF.

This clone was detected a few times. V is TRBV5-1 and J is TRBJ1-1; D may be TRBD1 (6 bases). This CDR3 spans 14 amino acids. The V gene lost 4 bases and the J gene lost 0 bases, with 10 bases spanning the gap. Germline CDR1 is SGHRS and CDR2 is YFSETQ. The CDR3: CASSRTVMNTEAFF. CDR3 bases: TGCGCCAGCAGCAGGACAGTAATGAACACTGAAGCTTTCTTT. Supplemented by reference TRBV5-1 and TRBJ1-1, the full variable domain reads KAGVTQTPRYLIKTRGQQVTLSCSPISGHRSVSWYQQTPGQGLQFLFEYFSETQRNKGNFPGRFSGRQFSNSRSEMNVSTLELGDSALYLCASSRTVMNTEAFFGQGTRLTVV.

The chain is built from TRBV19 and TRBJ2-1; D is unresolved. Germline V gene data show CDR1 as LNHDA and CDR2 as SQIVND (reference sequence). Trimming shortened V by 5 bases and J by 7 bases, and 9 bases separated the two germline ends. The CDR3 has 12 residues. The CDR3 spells CASSPERNEQFF. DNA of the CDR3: TGTGCCAGTAGTCCCGAGAGGAATGAGCAGTTCTTC.

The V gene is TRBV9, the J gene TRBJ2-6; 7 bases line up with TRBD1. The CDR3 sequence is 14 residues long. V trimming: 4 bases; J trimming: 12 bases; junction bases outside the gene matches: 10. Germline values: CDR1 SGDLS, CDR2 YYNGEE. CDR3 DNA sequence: TGTGCCAGCAGCCCTCGGGACAGCCCCGGCGTCCTGACTTTC. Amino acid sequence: CASSPRDSPGVLTF.

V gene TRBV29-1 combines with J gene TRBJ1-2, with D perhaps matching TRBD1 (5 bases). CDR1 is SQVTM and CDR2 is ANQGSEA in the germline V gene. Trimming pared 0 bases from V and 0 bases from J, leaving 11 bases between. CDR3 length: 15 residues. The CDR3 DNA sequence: TGCAGCGTTGAAGATCGGGGCAAAACTAACTATGGCTACACCTTC. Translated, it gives CSVEDRGKTNYGYTF.

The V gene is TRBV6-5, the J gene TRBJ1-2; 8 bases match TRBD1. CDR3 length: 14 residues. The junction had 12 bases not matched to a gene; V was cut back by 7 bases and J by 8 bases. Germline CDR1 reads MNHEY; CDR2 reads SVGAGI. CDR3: CASTATWTGTGYTF. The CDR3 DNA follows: TGTGCCAGCACCGCAACCTGGACAGGGACCGGCTACACCTTC.

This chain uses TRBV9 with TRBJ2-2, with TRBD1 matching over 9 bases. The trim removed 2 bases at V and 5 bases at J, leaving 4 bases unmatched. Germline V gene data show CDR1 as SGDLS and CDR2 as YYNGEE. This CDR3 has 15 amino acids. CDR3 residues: CASSVPGTGTGELFF. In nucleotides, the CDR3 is TGTGCCAGCAGCGTCCCCGGGACAGGGACCGGGGAGCTGTTTTTT.

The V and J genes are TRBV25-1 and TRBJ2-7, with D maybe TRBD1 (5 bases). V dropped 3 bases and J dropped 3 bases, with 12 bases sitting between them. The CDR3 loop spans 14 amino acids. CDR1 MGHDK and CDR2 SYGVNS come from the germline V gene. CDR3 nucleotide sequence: TGTGCCAGCAGTGACGGCAAAAGGGGCTACGAGCAGTACTTC. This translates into CASSDGKRGYEQYF.

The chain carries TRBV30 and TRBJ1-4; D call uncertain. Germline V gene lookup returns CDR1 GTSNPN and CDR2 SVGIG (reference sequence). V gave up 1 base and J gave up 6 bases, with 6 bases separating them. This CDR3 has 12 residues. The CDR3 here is CAWSGVDEKLFF. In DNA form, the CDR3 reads TGTGCCTGGAGTGGAGTCGATGAAAAACTGTTTTTT.

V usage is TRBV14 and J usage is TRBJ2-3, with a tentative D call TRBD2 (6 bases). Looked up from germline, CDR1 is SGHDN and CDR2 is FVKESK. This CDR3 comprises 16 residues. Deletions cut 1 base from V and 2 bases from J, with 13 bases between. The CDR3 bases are TGTGCCAGCAGCCAAGGAGTCGGGGGATACACAGATACGCAGTATTTT. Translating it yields CASSQGVGGYTDTQYF.